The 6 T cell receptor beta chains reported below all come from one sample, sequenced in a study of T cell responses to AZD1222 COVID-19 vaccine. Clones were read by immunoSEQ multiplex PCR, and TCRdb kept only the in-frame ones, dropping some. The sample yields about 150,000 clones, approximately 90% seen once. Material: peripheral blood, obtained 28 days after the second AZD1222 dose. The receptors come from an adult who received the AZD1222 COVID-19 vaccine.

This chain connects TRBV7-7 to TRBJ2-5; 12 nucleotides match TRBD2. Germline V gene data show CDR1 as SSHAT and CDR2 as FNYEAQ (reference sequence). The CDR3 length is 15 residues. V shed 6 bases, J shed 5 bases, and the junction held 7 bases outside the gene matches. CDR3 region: CASRAGTSGSETQYF. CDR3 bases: TGTGCCAGCAGGGCCGGGACTAGCGGGTCGGAGACCCAGTACTTC.

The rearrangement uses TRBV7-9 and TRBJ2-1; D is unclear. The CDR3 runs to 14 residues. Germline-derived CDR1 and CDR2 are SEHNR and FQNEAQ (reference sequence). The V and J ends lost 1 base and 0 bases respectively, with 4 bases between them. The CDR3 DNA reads TGTGCCAGCAGCTTAGACAGCTCCTACAATGAGCAGTTCTTC. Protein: CASSLDSSYNEQFF.

CDR3 residues: CSARDVYEQYF. CDR3 sequence (DNA): TGCAGTGCTAGAGATGTTTACGAGCAGTACTTC. The V and J genes are TRBV20-1 and TRBJ2-7; D remains unclear. V was clipped by 0 bases and J by 4 bases, with 4 bases between them. From germline, CDR1 is DFQATT and CDR2 SNEGSKA (reference sequence). CDR3 length equals 11 residues.

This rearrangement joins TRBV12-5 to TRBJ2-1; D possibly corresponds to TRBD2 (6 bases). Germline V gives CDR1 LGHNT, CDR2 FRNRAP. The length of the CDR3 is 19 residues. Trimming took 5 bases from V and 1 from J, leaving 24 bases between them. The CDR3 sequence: CASGDPGLERQSSYNEQFF. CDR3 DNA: TGTGCTAGTGGTGATCCGGGACTCGAGCGGCAGTCATCCTACAATGAGCAGTTCTTC.

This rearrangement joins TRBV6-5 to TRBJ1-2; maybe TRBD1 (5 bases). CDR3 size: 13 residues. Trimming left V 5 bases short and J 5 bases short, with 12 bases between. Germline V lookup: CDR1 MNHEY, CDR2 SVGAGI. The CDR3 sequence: CASSLTGPYGYTF. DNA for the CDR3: TGTGCCAGCAGTCTGACGGGACCTTATGGCTACACCTTC.

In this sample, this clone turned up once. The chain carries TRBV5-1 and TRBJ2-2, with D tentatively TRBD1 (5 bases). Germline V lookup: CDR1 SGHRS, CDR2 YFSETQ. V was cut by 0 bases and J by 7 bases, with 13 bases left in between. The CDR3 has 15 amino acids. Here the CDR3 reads CASSLAQGRGGELFF. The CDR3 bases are TGCGCCAGCAGCTTGGCCCAGGGCCGTGGCGGGGAGCTGTTTTTT.